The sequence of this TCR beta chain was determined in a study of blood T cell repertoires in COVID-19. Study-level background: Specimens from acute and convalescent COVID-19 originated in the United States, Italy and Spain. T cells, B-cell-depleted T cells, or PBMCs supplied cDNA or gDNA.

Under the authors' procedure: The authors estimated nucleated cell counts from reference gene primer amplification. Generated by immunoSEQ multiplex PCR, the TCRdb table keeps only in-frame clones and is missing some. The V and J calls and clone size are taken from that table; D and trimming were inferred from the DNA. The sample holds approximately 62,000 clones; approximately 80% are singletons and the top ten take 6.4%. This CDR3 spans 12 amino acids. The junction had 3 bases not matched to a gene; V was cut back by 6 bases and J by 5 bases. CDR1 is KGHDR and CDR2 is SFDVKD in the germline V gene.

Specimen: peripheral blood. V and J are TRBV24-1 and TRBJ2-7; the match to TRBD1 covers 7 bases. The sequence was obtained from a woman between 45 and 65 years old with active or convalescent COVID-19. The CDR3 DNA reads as TGTGCCACCAGTAACAGGGGACACGAGCAGTACTTC. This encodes CATSNRGHEQYF.